The sequence of this T cell receptor (beta chain) was determined in a study of blood T cell repertoires in COVID-19. Study in general: In each case, the material was cDNA or gDNA derived from T cells, B-cell-depleted T cells, or PBMCs.

Here immunoSEQ multiplex PCR was the method, and the copy in TCRdb shows in-frame clones only, minus some. This table holds 65,000 to 80,000 clones, more than 75% found once. Per germline, CDR1 PRHDT and CDR2 FYEKMQ (reference sequence). The CDR3 extends over 17 amino acids. J lost 3 bases, V lost 5 bases, and 9 bases had no gene match. The chain uses TRBV13 and TRBJ2-2; 10 bases are a match to TRBD1. Sequencing input: peripheral blood. This clonotype originated in a human donor in a cohort sampled during active COVID-19. The CDR3 sequence is CASSDGSGTGDTGELFF. As DNA, the CDR3 is TGTGCCAGCAGCGACGGCTCCGGGACAGGGGACACCGGGGAGCTGTTTTTT.